The clone carrying this TCR beta chain was recorded many times. These data are taken from a study of early T cells in non-severe SARS-CoV-2 infection. TCRdb independently ran MiXCR on the 5' RACE reads; one entry per CDR3 protein. Found here are more than 15,000 distinct CDR3 sequences, under 7% of them singletons; the top ten hold about 6.3%. The source of this sequence is an adult who was a healthcare worker with PCR-confirmed SARS-CoV-2 infection or an uninfected control (not recorded which). The sample consisted of whole blood, taken at baseline.

The CDR3 region has the DNA TGCAGTGCTAGCCTGTTCGGGGGTCTCGGGGAAAAACTGTTTTTT. Amino acid sequence: CSASLFGGLGEKLFF. The rearrangement links TRBV20-1 to TRBJ1-4; D is perhaps TRBD1 (5 bases). The CDR3 contains 15 residues. Trimming took off 3 bases at V and 8 bases at J, with 19 bases between the two ends. From germline, CDR1 is DFQATT and CDR2 SNEGSKA (reference sequence).